This is a list of T cell receptor beta chains from one sample in a study of cytomegalovirus exposure and HLA in healthy donors. Assay: immunoSEQ multiplex PCR; the TCRdb copy retains only in-frame clones and omits some. Of 150,000 to 200,000 clones in the sample, roughly 70% were seen once. The specimen sequenced was PBMCs. These TCRs come from a man younger than 45 in good health and CMV-seropositive. The CDR3 runs from the conserved cysteine through the conserved F or W. Each record gives: J gene, clone size, V gene, D gene, CDR3 protein, CDR3 DNA. The D gene is left open where the match is weak. Expanded clones are given a class, and other clones once, few, many or no size at all.

TRBJ2-7 once TRBV2 TRBD1 CASSEGQGFYEQYF TGTGCCAGCAGTGAGGGACAGGGGTTCTACGAGCAGTACTTC
TRBJ1-1 few TRBV2 - CASRVDSLNTEAFF TGTGCCAGCAGAGTGGACAGTTTGAACACTGAAGCTTTCTTT
TRBJ1-2 few TRBV6-5 TRBD1 CASSDRVGYTF TGTGCCAGCAGCGACAGGGTGGGCTACACCTTC
TRBJ2-3 - TRBV7-3 - CASSLEQGAPGTQYF TGTGCCAGCAGCTTGGAGCAAGGAGCCCCCGGTACGCAGTATTTT
TRBJ2-5 - TRBV7-3 TRBD2 CASSRTSGIVETQYF TGTGCCAGCAGCCGGACTAGCGGGATAGTAGAGACCCAGTACTTC
TRBJ2-7 - TRBV6-6 TRBD2 CASSYPREGLYEQYF TGTGCCAGCAGTTACCCCCGGGAGGGCCTTTACGAGCAGTACTTC
TRBJ2-5 - TRBV10-3 - CAISAGEGGAQYF TGTGCCATCAGTGCGGGGGAAGGGGGGGCCCAGTACTTC
TRBJ1-5 - TRBV2 TRBD1 CASSEEGAVHQPQHF TGTGCCAGCAGTGAAGAGGGGGCCGTCCATCAGCCCCAGCATTTT
TRBJ2-4 - TRBV9 - CASSTAIGIQYF TGTGCCAGCAGCACTGCCATTGGCATTCAGTACTTC
TRBJ2-7 - TRBV5-4 - CASSFLPSEQYF TGTGCCAGCAGCTTTTTACCCAGCGAGCAGTACTTC
TRBJ2-7 - TRBV6-5 TRBD1 CASLMDRQGLGEQYF TGTGCCAGCCTCATGGACAGGCAGGGGCTTGGGGAGCAGTACTTC
TRBJ2-1 - TRBV29-1 TRBD1 CSVVRGTGQNEQFF TGCAGCGTTGTGAGAGGGACAGGGCAAAATGAGCAGTTCTTC
TRBJ2-1 - TRBV6-5 - CASSPGGGSYNEQFF TGTGCCAGCAGTCCCGGTGGAGGTTCCTACAATGAGCAGTTCTTC
TRBJ2-4 - TRBV6-5 - CASRGLGLAKNIQYF TGTGCCAGCAGAGGACTGGGACTAGCCAAAAACATTCAGTACTTC
TRBJ1-5 few TRBV7-2 TRBD1 CASSLGGTATHQPQHF TGTGCCAGCAGCTTAGGCGGGACAGCGACCCATCAGCCCCAGCATTTT
TRBJ2-5 once TRBV28 TRBD2 CASSALTSGRGGNQETQYF TGTGCCAGCAGTGCCCTTACTAGCGGGAGGGGGGGGAACCAAGAGACCCAGTACTTC
TRBJ2-7 - TRBV28 - CASTHTVSYEQYF TGTGCCAGCACGCATACAGTCTCCTACGAGCAGTACTTC
TRBJ1-1 - TRBV18 - CASSQDSDLNTEAFF TGTGCCAGCTCACAGGACAGTGACTTGAACACTGAAGCTTTCTTT
TRBJ2-1 - TRBV12-5 TRBD2 CASGLGLAGGSSYNEQFF TGTGCTAGTGGTCTGGGACTAGCGGGAGGCAGCTCCTACAATGAGCAGTTCTTC
TRBJ1-1 few TRBV4-1 TRBD1 CASSQDTGTGGFNTEAFF TGCGCCAGCAGCCAAGACACCGGGACAGGGGGCTTTAACACTGAAGCTTTCTTT
TRBJ1-1 few TRBV27 TRBD1 CASRPEGQGTEAFF TGTGCCAGCAGGCCGGAGGGACAGGGCACTGAAGCTTTCTTT
TRBJ1-1 few TRBV6-1 - CASSEGGGHRREAFF TGTGCCAGCAGTGAAGGGGGGGGACATCGGAGGGAAGCTTTCTTT
TRBJ1-1 - TRBV6-5 - CASRDSSEAFF TGTGCCAGCAGGGACAGCTCTGAAGCTTTCTTT
TRBJ1-1 few TRBV11-1 - CASSSIRLPFGTEAFF TGTGCCAGCAGCTCAATTCGCCTCCCTTTCGGCACTGAAGCTTTCTTT
TRBJ1-1 - TRBV12-5 - CASGLGGNTEAFF TGTGCTAGTGGTCTCGGAGGGAACACTGAAGCTTTCTTT
TRBJ2-3 - TRBV12-5 TRBD1 CASGGDRTSTDTQYF TGTGCTAGTGGTGGGGACAGAACTAGCACAGATACGCAGTATTTT
TRBJ2-3 - TRBV27 - CASSLEPIPGSTLF TGTGCCAGCAGTCTCGAACCAATTCCGGGATCCACTTTATTT
TRBJ1-2 once TRBV30 - CAWSVLNDRTNYGYTF TGTGCCTGGAGTGTTCTTAATGACAGAACTAACTATGGCTACACCTTC
TRBJ2-7 - TRBV9 - CASSVEAGTVYEQYF TGTGCCAGCAGCGTAGAGGCGGGGACTGTCTACGAGCAGTACTTC
TRBJ2-1 - TRBV10-1 TRBD2 CASSGPSLAGGSNEQFF TGCGCCAGCAGTGGCCCGTCTCTAGCGGGAGGGAGCAATGAGCAGTTCTTC
TRBJ1-1 - TRBV19 - CASSMGSPFAPNTEAFF TGTGCCAGTAGTATGGGCAGTCCCTTTGCTCCGAACACTGAAGCTTTCTTT
TRBJ2-7 once TRBV30 TRBD2 CAWSGLAGRSSYEQYF TGTGCCTGGAGCGGATTAGCGGGTAGGAGCTCCTACGAGCAGTACTTC
TRBJ1-2 few TRBV7-9 - CASSLVFGGDYGYTF TGTGCCAGCAGCTTAGTTTTCGGCGGAGACTATGGCTACACCTTC
TRBJ1-1 - TRBV5-1 - CASSLAAGYTEAFF TGCGCCAGCAGCTTGGCGGCCGGGTACACTGAAGCTTTCTTT
TRBJ2-7 - TRBV27 TRBD1 CASSTGQGGYEQYF TGTGCCAGCAGTACGGGACAGGGAGGATACGAGCAGTACTTC
TRBJ2-5 - TRBV11-3 - CASSIQETQYF TGTGCCAGCAGCATACAAGAGACCCAGTACTTC
TRBJ2-7 - TRBV28 - CASSSRTPAGYEQYF TGTGCCAGCAGTTCTCGGACTCCCGCCGGGTATGAGCAGTACTTC
TRBJ1-4 - TRBV15 - CATSRDRGSNEKLFF TGTGCCACCAGCAGAGATCGAGGGTCTAATGAAAAACTGTTTTTT
TRBJ2-7 - TRBV9 - CASSVGVPEAGYEQYF TGTGCCAGCAGCGTAGGAGTTCCGGAGGCCGGGTACGAGCAGTACTTC